This TCR beta chain was retrieved from a study of cytomegalovirus exposure and HLA in healthy donors. Findings and caveats of the study: The authors judged a highly shared variant cluster likely a sequencing artifact.

The CDR3 totals 14 residues. Germline V gene sequence: CDR1 LNHNV, CDR2 YYDKDF (reference sequence). Trimming cost V 8 bases and J 2 bases; bases outside gene matches: 4. To note about this clone: The antigen remains unidentified.

In the PCR, 60 Vbeta and 13 Jbeta primers were used. Repertoires were generated with immunoSEQ multiplex PCR, while TCRdb's copy carries only in-frame clones and drops some. Found here are some 50,000 clones, roughly 72% of them singletons; the top ten hold under 25%. V is TRBV15 and J is TRBJ1-4; 8 nucleotides match TRBD1. Sequencing was done on a sample of PBMCs. The clonotype comes from a woman in her fifties or sixties in good health and CMV-seropositive. In nucleotides, the CDR3 is TGTGCCACCGGTTGGGACAGGACTAATGAAAAACTGTTTTTT. This translates into CATGWDRTNEKLFF.